This entry describes one T cell receptor (beta chain). J lost 5 bases, V lost 5 bases, and 9 bases had no gene match. CDR1 SGHRS and CDR2 YFSETQ come from the germline V gene. This CDR3 is 15 amino acids long. The sample belongs to a study of T-cell reconstitution after alpha-beta-depleted transplantation in children. The TCRbeta library was prepared with unique molecular identifiers. One entry per CDR3 protein results from TCRdb running MiXCR on the PCR reads. Of 200,000 to 250,000 distinct CDR3 sequences in the sample, 20% to 30% were seen once. Sequences were derived from PBMCs, mostly from graft donor cells, sampled 360 days after TCRalphabeta/CD19-depleted stem cell transplant. The rearrangement links TRBV5-1 to TRBJ2-2; 7 nucleotides align to TRBD1. The source is a female patient aged 2-15 years who had a stem cell transplant for congenital amegakaryocytic thrombocytopenia, so the T cells may come from the graft donor. Here the CDR3 DNA reads TGCGCCAGCAGGCCTACAGGGGCGGCAACCGGGGAGCTGTTTTTT. Its translation: CASRPTGAATGELFF.